This T cell receptor beta chain was retrieved from a study of T cells after yellow fever vaccination (dated by TCRdb to the late 2010s). Some background on the complete study: The SMART-Seq v4 Ultra Low Input RNA kit was used to prepare libraries from fractions with low cell numbers. Bulk TCR alpha and beta repertoires were sequenced longitudinally to track T-cell clones before and after primary and booster YFV17D yellow fever vaccination. Two healthy male donors, one aged 18 to 30 and one aged 30 to 40 years, made up the cohort. Bulk PBMC replicates and cell subsets were isolated from blood drawn at multiple timepoints before and after both primary and secondary immunization.

This specimen's treatment or condition label, interpreted: live attenuated yellow fever vaccine strain. A standard Ficoll-Paque protocol was used to isolate PBMCs from peripheral blood. CD4 and CD8 T-cell fractions were isolated with Dynabeads CD4 and CD8 positive selection kits. TriZol was used to extract RNA from bulk PBMCs, CD4 and CD8 fractions, and dextramer-positive and dextramer-negative fractions. Study-wide findings and limitations: Only a couple of donors were included in the study, so the extent to which the findings can be generalized is limited. After the booster, most clones that had expanded after primary vaccination were detected again (approximately 96% of CD4 and around nine tenths of CD8), suggesting broad maintenance of memory. A small fraction of clonotypes appeared in both the CD4 and CD8 compartments, likely as a result of convergent recombination. Computational filtering was needed because FACS-sorted repertoires could contain abundant contaminating clonotypes from the bulk population. The secondary T-cell response was weaker than the primary response but faster, peaking on day 5 instead of day 15.

Counted from cysteine to phenylalanine, this CDR3 has 16 amino acids. CDR3 DNA is the only sequence kept; it has 48 bases, read in frame from the first base. The junction shows trimming of 0 bases on V and 5 bases on J, and the gene matches do not reach 5 bases of it. Reading the germline V gene (reference sequence) gives CDR1 LNHDA and CDR2 SQIVND. Points on this clonotype: Its antigen specificity is not known. No base quality information exists; no much larger clone differs at one position.

The run used an Illumina NovaSeq 6000. Synthesis of TCR cDNA relied on 5'RACE template switching, a step that introduced a universal primer site along with unique molecular identifiers. Priming for cDNA synthesis came from both the TCR alpha and TCR beta constant segments. Two PCR steps were used to amplify libraries, with sample barcodes and sequencing adapters being added in the second step. Libraries were sequenced on Illumina HiSeq 2500 (2x100 bp) or NovaSeq (2x150 bp). In the original analysis: MIGEC was used to demultiplex reads and collapse the reads into UMI consensus sequences, and MiXCR was used for V(D)J alignment. Vaccine-responding clonotypes were identified with edgeR using replicate PBMC samples, with FDR below 0.01 and a log2 fold change above 5 up to day 15 being required. Bulk clonotypes were assigned CD4 or CD8 identity according to which sequenced CD4 or CD8 repertoire held them at higher abundance. TCRdb reanalyzed the raw reads on its own, using fastp at Q25 for trimming and MiXCR for clone calling, and kept in-frame beta chains. All rows with the same CDR3 protein become a single entry with the most common DNA and genes. The V and J calls, along with clone size, are taken from TCRdb and not from the paper's own processing. The sample includes about 340,000 distinct CDR3 sequences, with under 15% observed a single time. The ten largest clones capture roughly 3.1% of the sample.

The sample was CD4+ T cells sorted from PBMCs, taken 15 days after the yellow fever booster vaccination. This chain joins TRBV19 to TRBJ2-2, with TRBD1 matching 8 junction bases. This TCR was recovered from a man aged 18 to 35 who received the YFV17D yellow fever vaccine. Read as DNA, the sequence is TGTGCCAGTAGTATAGACAGGGGGCAAAAGACCGGGGAGCTGTTTTTT. The encoded protein is CASSIDRGQKTGELFF.